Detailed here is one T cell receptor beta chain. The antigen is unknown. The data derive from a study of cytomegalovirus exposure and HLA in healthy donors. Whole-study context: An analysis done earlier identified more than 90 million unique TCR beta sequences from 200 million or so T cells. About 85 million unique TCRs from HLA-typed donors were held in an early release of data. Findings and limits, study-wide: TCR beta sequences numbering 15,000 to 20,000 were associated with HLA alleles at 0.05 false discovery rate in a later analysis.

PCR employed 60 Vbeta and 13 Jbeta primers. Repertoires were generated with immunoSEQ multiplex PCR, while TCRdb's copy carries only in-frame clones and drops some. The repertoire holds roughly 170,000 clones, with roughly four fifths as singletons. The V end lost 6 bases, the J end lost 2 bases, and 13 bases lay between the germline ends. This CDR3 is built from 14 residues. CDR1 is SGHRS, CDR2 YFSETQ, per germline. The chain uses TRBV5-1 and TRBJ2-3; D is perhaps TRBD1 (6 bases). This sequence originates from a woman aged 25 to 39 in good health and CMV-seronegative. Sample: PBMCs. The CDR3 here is CASTRWGPTDTQYF. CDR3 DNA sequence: TGCGCCAGCACCCGCTGGGGGCCCACAGATACGCAGTATTTT. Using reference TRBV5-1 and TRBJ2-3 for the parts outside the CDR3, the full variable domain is KAGVTQTPRYLIKTRGQQVTLSCSPISGHRSVSWYQQTPGQGLQFLFEYFSETQRNKGNFPGRFSGRQFSNSRSEMNVSTLELGDSALYLCASTRWGPTDTQYFGPGTRLTVL.